Each of the 20 T cell receptor beta chains below was sequenced from the same sample in a study of regulatory T cells in long-lasting Graves disease. Arm-PCR of CDR3 regions and iRepertoire HTBI primers were used to build TCR beta libraries. A single record per CDR3 protein comes from TCRdb applying MiXCR to the multiplex PCR reads. This table has about 530,000 distinct CDR3 sequences, more than 15% appearing once. Sample time point: newly diagnosed GD, antithyroid drugs for less than 3 months. Generation of the TCR library employed RNA extracted from PBMCs. Another study also made use of these data, one on T cells in Graves' hyperthyroidism and ophthalmopathy.

The sample in question was peripheral blood mononuclear cells (PBMCs), obtained at new diagnosis, from a patient treated with antithyroid drugs. The receptors originated from a woman aged 35 to 60 with Graves disease.

This clonotype was seen many times. V usage is TRBV18 and J usage is TRBJ2-3; possibly TRBD2 for D (6 bases). CDR1 and CDR2 (germline): KGHSH, LQKENI. This CDR3 is built from 15 residues. V was shortened by 3 bases and J by 3 bases, with 13 bases between the two germline ends. The CDR3 loop reads CASSPGLTVTDTQYF. The CDR3 DNA follows: TGTGCCAGCTCACCGGGACTTACCGTGACAGATACGCAGTATTTT.

There are a few counts of this clonotype. The chain carries TRBV20-1 and TRBJ1-4; unclear D gene. This CDR3 is 13 amino acids long. Germline CDR1 reads DFQATT; CDR2 reads SNEGSKA (reference sequence). Trimming left V 3 bases short and J 3 bases short, with 8 bases between. The CDR3 DNA follows: TGCAGTGCTAGCGGTGGTTCTAATGAAAAACTGTTTTTT. Translated, it gives CSASGGSNEKLFF.

This clonotype has just a few counts. V gene TRBV7-3 combines with J gene TRBJ2-3; 7 bases map to TRBD2. The ends lost 4 bases at V and 1 base at J; junction bases unmatched: 8. The CDR3 is 16 residues long. Germline V gene sequence: CDR1 SGHTA, CDR2 FQGTGA. The DNA for the CDR3 is TGTGCCAGCAGCTCGCAATATGGGGGGGGCACAGATACGCAGTATTTT. Encoded protein: CASSSQYGGGTDTQYF.

This sequence joins TRBV5-6 and TRBJ1-4; TRBD1 agrees at 9 bases. Per germline, CDR1 SGHDT and CDR2 YYEEEE. The CDR3 extends over 14 amino acids. V lost 3 bases and J lost 7; bases outside the gene matches: 4. CDR3 coding DNA: TGTGCCAGCAGCTGGGGACAGGGAGTTGAAAAACTGTTTTTT. Translated: CASSWGQGVEKLFF.

Details on this clonotype: Mismatch with germline at one junction end may stem from a read error. J is TRBJ1-2 and V is TRBV6-1; 10 bases line up with TRBD1. This CDR3 is 16 amino acids long. Germline V gene sequence: CDR1 MNHNS, CDR2 SASEGT. CDR3 sequence: CSSSPRTGTGDEGYTF. In nucleotides, the CDR3 is TGTTCCAGCAGCCCCCGAACCGGGACAGGGGACGAGGGCTACACCTTC.

This clonotype was seen ten or more times. The junction departs from germline at one end; a sequencing error may be responsible. J is TRBJ2-1 and V is TRBV20-1; no clear D gene. CDR3 length equals 13 residues. Germline values: CDR1 DFQATT, CDR2 SNEGSKA (reference sequence). CDR3 sequence: CSARVSYYNEQFF. CDR3 nucleotides: TGCAGTGCCAGAGTATCCTACTACAATGAGCAGTTCTTC.

This clonotype was counted a single time. This is likely an artifact of a read error, given a far larger clone one base away. This rearrangement joins TRBV4-1 to TRBJ1-1; the D gene is possibly TRBD1 (5 bases). This CDR3 has 15 residues. Germline CDR1 MGHRA, CDR2 YSYEKL. The chain's CDR3 is CASSQDGAGTTEAFF. CDR3 in DNA: TGTGCCAGCAGCCAAGACGGCGCGGGGACCACTGAAGCTTTCTTT.

The chain has TRBV5-1 and TRBJ2-5; D is perhaps TRBD1 (6 bases). This CDR3 region has 15 residues. The germline CDR1 and CDR2 sequences are SGHRS and YFSETQ. The V end lost 3 bases, the J end lost 1 base, and 13 bases lay between the germline ends. CDR3 sequence: CASSSTTGPQETQYF. CDR3 DNA sequence: TGCGCCAGCAGCTCCACAACAGGGCCCCAAGAGACCCAGTACTTC. The full variable domain, its missing parts supplied by reference TRBV5-1 and TRBJ2-5, is KAGVTQTPRYLIKTRGQQVTLSCSPISGHRSVSWYQQTPGQGLQFLFEYFSETQRNKGNFPGRFSGRQFSNSRSEMNVSTLELGDSALYLCASSSTTGPQETQYFGPGTRLLVL.

This clonotype has a handful of counts. The genes are TRBV6-1 and TRBJ2-1; 7 bases match TRBD1. The trim removed 7 bases at V and 5 bases at J, leaving 11 bases unmatched. The CDR3 consists of 15 residues. The V gene's germline CDR1 is MNHNS and CDR2 SASEGT. Here the CDR3 DNA reads TGTGCCAGCATGGAAACAGGGGCTGACAACAATGAGCAGTTCTTC. This sequence encodes CASMETGADNNEQFF.

This chain links TRBV10-2 with TRBJ2-6; the D call may be TRBD1 or TRBD2 (5 bases each). Germline assignment: CDR1 WSHSY and CDR2 SAAADI. The CDR3 loop spans 15 amino acids. Trimming took 4 bases from V and 2 from J, leaving 9 bases between them. The CDR3 loop is CASSGRGAGANVLTF. In DNA, the CDR3 is TGCGCCAGCAGTGGAAGGGGAGCTGGGGCCAACGTCCTGACTTTC.

This chain links TRBV5-1 with TRBJ2-5; TRBD2 is a possible D gene (5 bases). The ends were cut back, 1 base at V and 0 bases at J, with 10 bases in the middle. CDR1 SGHRS and CDR2 YFSETQ come from the germline V gene. The CDR3 covers 15 residues. The CDR3 DNA reads TGCGCCAGCAGCTTGTCGGGGTCCTACCAAGAGACCCAGTACTTC. Protein product: CASSLSGSYQETQYF.

This clonotype was recorded at least ten times. The genes are TRBV20-1 and TRBJ1-2; 7 nucleotides align to TRBD1. This CDR3 contains 14 residues. V shed 3 bases and J 2 bases; nucleotides not matched to a gene: 6. Germline V CDR1 and CDR2: DFQATT, SNEGSKA (reference sequence). CDR3 in amino acids: CSARTAGGNYGYTF. As DNA, the CDR3 is TGCAGTGCTAGGACTGCAGGGGGAAACTATGGCTACACCTTC.

This clonotype was observed at least ten times. The V gene is TRBV7-9, the J gene TRBJ2-3, with D tentatively TRBD1 (6 bases). This CDR3 contains 14 residues. CDR1 SEHNR and CDR2 FQNEAQ come from the germline V gene (reference sequence). Trimming shortened V by 10 bases and J by 0 bases, and 14 bases separated the two germline ends. The CDR3 here is CATETGTSTDTQYF. DNA for the CDR3: TGTGCCACCGAGACAGGAACTAGCACAGATACGCAGTATTTT.

This clonotype came up many times. The chain employs TRBV13 and TRBJ2-1, with 7 bases that match TRBD1. Germline loops: CDR1 PRHDT, CDR2 FYEKMQ (reference sequence). This CDR3 is built from 13 residues. Trimming cost V 2 bases and J 8 bases; bases outside gene matches: 3. CDR3: CASSLPGGYEQFF. CDR3 DNA: TGTGCCAGCAGCTTACCAGGGGGATATGAGCAGTTCTTC.

This chain uses TRBV4-1 with TRBJ1-6; TRBD1 aligns across 7 bases. The junction had 4 bases not matched to a gene; V was cut back by 1 base and J by 4 bases. The CDR3 loop spans 16 amino acids. Germline V CDR1 and CDR2: MGHRA, YSYEKL. CDR3 DNA: TGCGCCAGCAGCCAAGGGGACAGCCCTTATAATTCACCCCTCCACTTT. Its translation: CASSQGDSPYNSPLHF.

This clonotype was counted a few times. V gene TRBV19 combines with J gene TRBJ1-2, with unresolved D. Germline CDR1 is LNHDA and CDR2 is SQIVND (reference sequence). CDR3 length equals 12 residues. Trimming stripped 4 bases from V and 7 bases from J, with 10 bases between. The CDR3: CASSKVRGGYTF. CDR3 nucleotides: TGTGCCAGTAGTAAGGTGAGAGGTGGCTACACCTTC.

CDR3: CSANPWTGAVTDTQYF. In DNA form, the CDR3 reads TGCAGTGCTAACCCTTGGACAGGTGCAGTCACAGATACGCAGTATTTT. This rearrangement joins TRBV20-1 to TRBJ2-3; 7 nucleotides align to TRBD1. Germline-derived CDR1 and CDR2 are DFQATT and SNEGSKA (reference sequence). Germline trimming cut 4 bases from V and 2 bases from J; bases unmatched to any gene: 12. The CDR3 has 16 residues.

This clonotype occurred a few times. J is TRBJ2-7 and V is TRBV20-1; 7 nucleotides agree with TRBD1. The J segment lost 7 bases and the V segment lost 4 bases, leaving 10 bases of the junction unmatched. Germline CDR1 is DFQATT and CDR2 is SNEGSKA (reference sequence). This CDR3 region has 13 residues. For the CDR3, the DNA is TGCAGTGCTATTCGGACAGGCGCGGCGGAGCAGTACTTC. As protein: CSAIRTGAAEQYF.

A few counts support this clonotype. This chain links TRBV3-1 with TRBJ2-3; 8 nucleotides agree with TRBD2. Trimming at V came to 4 bases and at J to 4 bases, leaving 4 bases not matched to a gene. Germline loops: CDR1 LGHDT, CDR2 YNNKEL (reference sequence). The CDR3 length is 14 residues. The CDR3 region is CASSLGLAPDTQYF. As DNA, the CDR3 is TGTGCCAGCAGCCTAGGACTAGCTCCAGATACGCAGTATTTT.

This clonotype was seen a few times. V usage is TRBV18 and J usage is TRBJ1-4; D gene unclear. The V gene lost 3 bases and the J gene lost 7 bases, with 12 bases spanning the gap. Germline assignment: CDR1 KGHSH and CDR2 LQKENI. The CDR3 length is 14 residues. CDR3 sequence (DNA): TGTGCCAGCTCACCCCCTCTCACCAGTGAAAAACTGTTTTTT. Residues: CASSPPLTSEKLFF.